Sequencing of this T cell receptor (beta chain) was carried out in a study of blood T cell repertoires in COVID-19. Study-wide background: Material from acute and convalescent COVID-19 was sourced from the United States, Italy and Spain. T cells, B-cell-depleted T cells, or PBMCs supplied cDNA or gDNA.

Germline CDR1 reads SGHDT; CDR2 reads YYEEEE. This CDR3 comprises 13 residues. The V and J ends lost 5 bases and 4 bases respectively, with 12 bases between them. Source study methods: Estimated nucleated cell counts came from reference gene primer amplification. Data came from immunoSEQ multiplex PCR; TCRdb stores just in-frame clones and leaves some out. D and trimming were read from the DNA, whereas the V and J calls and clone size are those reported in that table. The repertoire holds around 150,000 clones, with approximately 90% as singletons. This clonotype was sampled from a woman aged 60-70 years with active COVID-19. This chain joins TRBV5-6 and TRBJ1-1; D unclear. The sequenced material came from peripheral blood. The CDR3 is CASRRRPGTEAFF. The CDR3 region has the DNA TGTGCCAGCAGGAGGCGCCCGGGCACTGAAGCTTTCTTT.